The entry below gives a single T cell receptor beta chain sequence along with its context. One entry per CDR3 protein results from TCRdb running MiXCR on the 5' RACE reads. The sample comprises roughly 450,000 distinct CDR3 sequences, about 18% of which are singletons, and more than 9% rests with the top ten. The data are from a study of T-cell memory formation after mild COVID-19. The length of the CDR3 is 14 residues. The V gene lost 6 bases and the J gene lost 1 base, with 12 bases spanning the gap. The sequencing input was PBMCs or a T cell subset sorted from them (not recorded which). This chain connects TRBV12-3 or TRBV12-4 to TRBJ1-1; possible D gene TRBD1, 6 bases. The TCR comes from an adult woman who had mild COVID-19 (a few samples of this study predate the infection). Cell type and time point are not known. CDR3 loop: CASSGGHWNTEAFF. In DNA form, the CDR3 reads TGTGCCAGCAGCGGGGGGCATTGGAACACTGAAGCTTTCTTT.